These 13 T cell receptor beta chains were all obtained from the same sample, sequenced in a study of resident and recirculating memory T cells in vitiligo. Clones were sequenced by immunoSEQ multiplex PCR, and TCRdb holds only the in-frame ones, with some missing. Among tens of thousands of clones listed, about 89% were seen once. Sequencing was carried out using blood. The receptor source for this set is a male donor with vitiligo.

This clone was recorded once. This chain joins TRBV19 and TRBJ1-4, with D perhaps TRBD1 (5 bases). CDR1 is LNHDA and CDR2 is SQIVND in the germline V gene (reference sequence). The CDR3 spans 13 residues. V lost 8 bases to trimming and J lost 1 base, with 8 bases between them. This CDR3 reads CASRGVTNEKLFF. The CDR3 nucleotides read TGTGCCAGTCGGGGGGTAACTAATGAAAAACTGTTTTTT.

This chain links TRBV7-2 with TRBJ2-1; a weak D match, TRBD2 (6 bases). Per germline, CDR1 SGHTA and CDR2 FQGNSA. The CDR3 has 15 amino acids. V was shortened by 1 base and J by 4 bases, with 11 bases between the two germline ends. The CDR3 DNA reads as TGTGCCAGCAGCTTAGGTAACGGGGGATACAATGAGCAGTTCTTC. It specifies CASSLGNGGYNEQFF.

CDR3 in amino acids: CASSEDRNTEAFF. In nucleotides, the CDR3 is TGTGCCAGCAGCGAGGACAGAAACACTGAAGCTTTCTTT. This chain joins TRBV9 and TRBJ1-1, with D perhaps TRBD1 (6 bases). The CDR3 has 13 residues. Trimming took 3 bases from V and 2 from J, leaving 8 bases between them. CDR1 and CDR2 (germline): SGDLS, YYNGEE.

V gene TRBV6-1 combines with J gene TRBJ2-1, with a tentative D call TRBD1 (5 bases). V dropped 2 bases and J dropped 4 bases, with 12 bases sitting between them. This CDR3 comprises 15 residues. Germline V gene data show CDR1 as MNHNS and CDR2 as SASEGT. CDR3 sequence (DNA): TGTGCCAGCAGTGAACCTCGGACAACTTACAATGAGCAGTTCTTC. Translated, it gives CASSEPRTTYNEQFF.

The chain combines TRBV9 with TRBJ2-5, with D perhaps matching TRBD2 (5 bases). This CDR3 spans 14 amino acids. Per germline, CDR1 SGDLS and CDR2 YYNGEE. The ends were cut back, 7 bases at V and 5 bases at J, with 18 bases in the middle. CDR3 region: CASSATSSSETQYF. Here the CDR3 DNA reads TGTGCCAGCTCCGCCACTAGTAGTTCGGAGACCCAGTACTTC.

This chain uses TRBV28 with TRBJ2-5, with 7 bases matching TRBD1. Germline lookup yields CDR1 MDHEN and CDR2 SYDVKM. Trimming removed 4 bases from V and 6 bases from J; junction bases left unmatched: 5. The CDR3 contains 13 residues. Here the CDR3 DNA reads TGTGCCAGCAGTTCATACAGGGGACAGACCCAGTACTTC. Its translation is CASSSYRGQTQYF. Full variable domain (missing parts from reference TRBV28 and TRBJ2-5): DVKVTQSSRYLVKRTGEKVFLECVQDMDHENMFWYRQDPGLGLRLIYFSYDVKMKEKGDIPEGYSVSREKKERFSLILESASTNQTSMYLCASSSYRGQTQYFGPGTRLLVL.

V is TRBV6-1 and J is TRBJ2-7; TRBD1 is a possible D gene (6 bases). Germline CDR1 reads MNHNS; CDR2 reads SASEGT. V shed 7 bases and J shed 1 base, with 14 bases lying between them. The CDR3 runs 14 residues. CDR3 amino acids: CASNRGGTSYEQYF. For the CDR3, the DNA is TGTGCCAGCAATCGAGGGGGAACTTCCTACGAGCAGTACTTC.

This chain joins TRBV7-9 and TRBJ1-1, with D perhaps matching TRBD1 (5 bases). V shed 5 bases and J shed 7 bases, with 11 bases lying between them. This CDR3 comprises 12 residues. CDR1 and CDR2 (germline): SEHNR, FQNEAQ (reference sequence). CDR3 nucleotide sequence: TGTGCCAGCAGCGACAGCTTGTATGAAGCTTTCTTT. Encoded protein: CASSDSLYEAFF.

The genes are TRBV29-1 and TRBJ2-1; possible D gene TRBD1, 6 bases. The CDR3 consists of 12 residues. Germline-derived CDR1 and CDR2 are SQVTM and ANQGSEA. V lost 8 bases and J lost 3, with 11 bases in between. The CDR3 here is CSPETGYNEQFF. For the CDR3, the DNA is TGCAGCCCTGAGACAGGCTACAATGAGCAGTTCTTC.

The rearrangement links TRBV29-1 to TRBJ2-2, with D possibly being TRBD2 (5 bases). The germline CDR1 and CDR2 sequences are SQVTM and ANQGSEA. The V end lost 3 bases, the J end lost 3 bases, and 14 bases lay between the germline ends. This CDR3 has 15 residues. The CDR3 coding sequence is TGCAGCGTTGAGGTCGGGGTCCTCGACACCGGGGAGCTGTTTTTT. This sequence encodes CSVEVGVLDTGELFF.

The CDR3 nucleotides read TGTGCCAGCAGCTTTCGCGAAGAGCAGTACTTC. It encodes CASSFREEQYF. This sequence joins TRBV7-2 and TRBJ2-7; no reliable D call. The germline gives CDR1 SGHTA, CDR2 FQGNSA. The CDR3 contains 11 residues. Trimming stripped 3 bases from V and 7 bases from J, with 7 bases between.

This sequence joins TRBV7-9 and TRBJ1-2; D remains ambiguous. Looked up from germline, CDR1 is SEHNR and CDR2 is FQNEAQ (reference sequence). CDR3 length: 12 residues. Trimming pared 1 base from V and 14 bases from J, leaving 14 bases between. Here the CDR3 reads CASSLGGMPGTF. The CDR3 nucleotides are TGTGCCAGCAGCTTAGGCGGGATGCCGGGAACCTTC.

This chain uses TRBV5-3 with TRBJ2-5, with TRBD2 as a possible D gene (6 bases). TRBV5-3 falls under the ORF class, with uncertain function. The CDR3 runs to 15 residues. Deletions cut 4 bases from V and 2 bases from J, with 15 bases between. The DNA for the CDR3 is TGTGCCAGAAGCCCGCCTAGCGTTCCTCAAGAGACCCAGTACTTC. It codes for CARSPPSVPQETQYF.